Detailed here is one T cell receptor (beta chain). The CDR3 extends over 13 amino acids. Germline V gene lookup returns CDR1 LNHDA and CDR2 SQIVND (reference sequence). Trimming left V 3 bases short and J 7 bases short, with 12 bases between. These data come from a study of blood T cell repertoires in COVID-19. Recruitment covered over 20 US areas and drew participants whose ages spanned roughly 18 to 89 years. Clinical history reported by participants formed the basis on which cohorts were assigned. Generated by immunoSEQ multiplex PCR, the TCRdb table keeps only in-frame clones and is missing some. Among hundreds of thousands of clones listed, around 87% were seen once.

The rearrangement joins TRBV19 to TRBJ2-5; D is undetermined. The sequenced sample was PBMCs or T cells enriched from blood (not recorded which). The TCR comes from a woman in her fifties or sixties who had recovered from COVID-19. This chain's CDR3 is CASSIGRSWTQYF. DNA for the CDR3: TGTGCCAGTAGTATTGGCAGGTCTTGGACCCAGTACTTC.